This record covers a single T cell receptor (beta chain). Authors' data handling: Estimates of nucleated cell counts were drawn from the amplification of reference gene primers. Sequenced by immunoSEQ multiplex PCR; TCRdb stores in-frame clones only, minus some. V, J and clone size were drawn from that table, and D and trimming were deduced from the DNA. This table holds 80,000 or so clones, about 87% found once. The data stem from a study of blood T cell repertoires in COVID-19. V was cut by 7 bases and J by 4 bases, with 22 bases left in between. This CDR3 has 16 amino acids. Germline V gene lookup returns CDR1 LGHDT and CDR2 YNNKEL (reference sequence).

The receptor's source is a human donor in a cohort sampled during active COVID-19. Sequenced input: peripheral blood. The rearrangement uses TRBV3-1 (or the pseudogene TRBV3-2) and TRBJ1-2; weak D call: TRBD1 (6 bases). CDR3 in DNA: TGTGCCAGCACGAGAGGGGACACCAAAGAGACCTATGGCTACACCTTC. Amino acids: CASTRGDTKETYGYTF.